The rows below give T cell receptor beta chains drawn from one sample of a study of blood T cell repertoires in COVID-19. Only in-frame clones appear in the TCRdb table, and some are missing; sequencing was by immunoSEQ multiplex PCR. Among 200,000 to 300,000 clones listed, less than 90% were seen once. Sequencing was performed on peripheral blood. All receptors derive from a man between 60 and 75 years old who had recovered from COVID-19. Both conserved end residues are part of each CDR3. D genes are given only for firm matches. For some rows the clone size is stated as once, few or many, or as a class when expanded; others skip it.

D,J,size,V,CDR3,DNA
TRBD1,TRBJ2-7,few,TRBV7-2,CASSAAAGGFYEQYF,TGTGCCAGCAGCGCAGCTGCAGGGGGATTCTACGAGCAGTACTTC
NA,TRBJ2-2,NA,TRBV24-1,CATSDFRLTKANTGELFF,TGTGCCACCAGTGATTTTAGGCTTACTAAAGCGAACACCGGGGAGCTGTTTTTT
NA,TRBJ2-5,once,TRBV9,CASSTEGGLPQETQYF,TGTGCCAGCAGCACAGAGGGGGGGCTCCCCCAAGAGACCCAGTACTTC
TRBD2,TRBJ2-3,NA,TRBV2,CASSDTGLASDTQYF,TGTGCCAGCAGTGACACGGGACTAGCGTCAGATACGCAGTATTTT
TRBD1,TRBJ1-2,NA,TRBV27,CASSFDRGHGYTF,TGTGCCAGCAGTTTCGACAGGGGACATGGCTACACCTTC
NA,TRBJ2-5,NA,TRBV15,CATSRDTGETQYF,TGTGCCACCAGCAGAGATACGGGAGAGACCCAGTACTTC
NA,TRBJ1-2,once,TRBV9,CASSVGWAGAYGYTF,TGTGCCAGCAGCGTCGGCTGGGCAGGGGCCTATGGCTACACCTTC
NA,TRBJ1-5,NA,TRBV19,CATNSFGEPQHF,TGTGCCACCAACTCGTTCGGGGAACCCCAGCATTTT
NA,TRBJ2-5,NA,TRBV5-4,CASSLDPRGTQYF,TGTGCCAGCAGCTTGGATCCCCGGGGGACCCAGTACTTC
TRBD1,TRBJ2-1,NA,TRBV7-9,CASSASGTGQFFGEQFF,TGTGCCAGCAGCGCTTCCGGGACAGGGCAGTTTTTTGGTGAGCAGTTCTTC
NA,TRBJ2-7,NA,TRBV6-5,CASSRQGLAYEQYF,TGTGCCAGCAGCCGACAGGGACTGGCATACGAGCAGTACTTC
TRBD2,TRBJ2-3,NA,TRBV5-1,CASSLTSGGTDTQYF,TGCGCCAGCAGCTTAACTAGCGGGGGCACAGATACGCAGTATTTT
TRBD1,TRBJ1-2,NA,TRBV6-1,CASSERAGGPYGYTF,TGTGCCAGCAGTGAACGGGCAGGGGGACCTTATGGCTACACCTTC
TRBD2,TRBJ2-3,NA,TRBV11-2,CASRPLAGVTDTQYF,TGTGCCAGCAGACCTCTAGCGGGGGTTACAGATACGCAGTATTTT
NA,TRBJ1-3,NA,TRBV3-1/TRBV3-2,CASSLDRPGNTIYF,TGTGCCAGCAGTCTTGACAGGCCTGGAAACACCATATATTTT
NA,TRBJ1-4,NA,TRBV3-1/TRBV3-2,CASSDRAKATGINEKLFF,TGTGCCAGCAGTGACCGGGCGAAGGCTACCGGGATTAATGAAAAACTGTTTTTT
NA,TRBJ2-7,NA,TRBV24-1,CATSDQRGGYEQYF,TGTGCCACCAGTGATCAACGGGGAGGATACGAGCAGTACTTC
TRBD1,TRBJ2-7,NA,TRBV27,CASRLNRGSYEQYF,TGTGCCAGCAGACTCAACAGGGGCTCCTACGAGCAGTACTTC
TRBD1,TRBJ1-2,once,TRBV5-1,CASSRTGGDGYTF,TGCGCCAGCAGCCGGACAGGGGGCGATGGCTACACCTTC
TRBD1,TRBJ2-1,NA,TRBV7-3,CASSWTGGSTDEQFF,TGTGCCAGCAGCTGGACAGGGGGCTCGACGGATGAGCAGTTCTTC
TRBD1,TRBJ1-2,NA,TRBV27,CASRPTGTNYGYTF,TGTGCCAGCAGACCGACAGGGACTAACTATGGCTACACCTTC
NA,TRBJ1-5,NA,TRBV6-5,CASSSRPNQPQHF,TGTGCCAGCAGTTCTAGACCGAATCAGCCCCAGCATTTT
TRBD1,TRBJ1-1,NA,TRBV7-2,CASSLLPGGRGGEAFF,TGTGCCAGCAGCTTATTGCCAGGGGGCAGAGGGGGTGAAGCTTTCTTT
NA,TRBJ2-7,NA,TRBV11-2,CASSYLRVSVEQYF,TGTGCCAGCAGCTATTTGCGGGTTTCAGTCGAGCAGTACTTC
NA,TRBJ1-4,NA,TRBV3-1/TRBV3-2,CASSRQINEKLFF,TGTGCCAGCAGCCGACAGATAAATGAAAAACTGTTTTTT
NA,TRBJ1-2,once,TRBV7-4,CASSLTYTF,TGTGCCAGCAGCTTGACTTACACCTTC
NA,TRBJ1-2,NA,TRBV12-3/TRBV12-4,CASRSGGYGYTF,TGTGCCAGCAGGAGCGGGGGCTATGGCTACACCTTC
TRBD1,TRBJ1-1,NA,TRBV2,CASNIPGQVTPEAFF,TGTGCCAGCAATATTCCGGGACAGGTAACGCCTGAAGCTTTCTTT
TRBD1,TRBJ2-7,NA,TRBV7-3,CASSPGTGVSEQYF,TGTGCCAGCAGCCCGGGGACAGGGGTCAGCGAGCAGTACTTC
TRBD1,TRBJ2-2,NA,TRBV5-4,CASSTGTGGTGELFF,TGTGCCAGCAGCACCGGGACAGGCGGCACCGGGGAGCTGTTTTTT
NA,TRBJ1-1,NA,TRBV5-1,CASTEAGAGGNTEAFF,TGCGCCAGCACCGAGGCGGGGGCGGGCGGGAACACTGAAGCTTTCTTT
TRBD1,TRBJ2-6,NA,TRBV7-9,CASSYGQVSSGANVLTF,TGTGCCAGCAGCTACGGACAGGTCAGCTCTGGGGCCAACGTCCTGACTTTC